A single sample gave rise to the 10 T cell receptor beta chains below, sequenced in a study of T cell responses to AZD1222 COVID-19 vaccine. The protocol was immunoSEQ multiplex PCR, while the TCRdb copy is restricted to in-frame clones and leaves out a portion. The sample has 100,000 to 140,000 clones, around 90% seen once. The input for sequencing was peripheral blood, taken on day 0 of AZD1222 vaccination. The receptors come from an adult in good health.

V usage is TRBV6-2 or TRBV6-3 and J usage is TRBJ1-1, with D tentatively TRBD1 (5 bases). Trimming removed 0 bases at V and 5 bases at J, with 10 bases between. This CDR3 contains 14 residues. Looked up from germline, CDR1 is MNHEY and CDR2 is SVGEGT. This chain's CDR3 is CASSYSSGGTEAFF. The CDR3 DNA follows: TGTGCCAGCAGTTACTCATCCGGGGGGACTGAAGCTTTCTTT.

The rearrangement links TRBV5-1 to TRBJ2-3; 7 nucleotides agree with TRBD2. CDR1 is SGHRS, CDR2 YFSETQ, per germline. V shed 3 bases and J 2 bases; nucleotides not matched to a gene: 18. The CDR3 length is 19 residues. CDR3 nucleotide sequence: TGCGCCAGCAGCTCCTCCCCGATAACGACTAGCAGCTACACAGATACGCAGTATTTT. It encodes CASSSSPITTSSYTDTQYF.

This chain uses TRBV29-1 with TRBJ1-5; 7 bases agree with TRBD1. This CDR3 has 15 amino acids. Looked up from germline, CDR1 is SQVTM and CDR2 is ANQGSEA. With V trimmed by 7 bases and J by 1 base, 10 bases remained unmatched. Here the CDR3 DNA reads TGCAGCGCGACGGAGGGGGCTAACAGCAATCAGCCCCAGCATTTT. Translation: CSATEGANSNQPQHF.

J is TRBJ2-6 and V is TRBV23-1, with D unresolved. TRBV23-1 is assigned to the ORF class and has an uncertain function. The V and J ends lost 2 bases and 0 bases respectively, with 20 bases between them. The CDR3 consists of 20 residues. The chain's CDR3 is CASSQPRISQATSGANVLTF. The CDR3 bases are TGCGCCAGCAGTCAACCCAGGATTAGCCAGGCGACCTCTGGGGCCAACGTCCTGACTTTC.

In DNA, the CDR3 is TGTGCCACTACCTCCCTACAGGGGGCACGGGGCTACACCTTC. Amino acids: CATTSLQGARGYTF. This rearrangement joins TRBV15 to TRBJ1-2; 9 bases agree with TRBD1. This CDR3 has 14 amino acids. J lost 8 bases, V lost 9 bases, and 13 bases had no gene match. Germline CDR1 reads LNHNV; CDR2 reads YYDKDF (reference sequence). The full variable domain, in which reference TRBV15 and TRBJ1-2 provide the parts outside the CDR3, is DAMVIQNPRYQVTQFGKPVTLSCSQTLNHNVMYWYQQKSSQAPKLLFHYYDKDFNNEADTPDNFQSRRPNTSFCFLDIRSPGLGDTAMYLCATTSLQGARGYTFGSGTRLTVV.

The chain is built from TRBV6-2 or TRBV6-3 and TRBJ2-3; 8 nucleotides align to TRBD2. The germline gives CDR1 MNHEY, CDR2 SVGEGT. Trimming cost V 2 bases and J 0 bases; bases outside gene matches: 4. The CDR3 length is 16 residues. CDR3 sequence reads: CASSYLTSGSTDTQYF. The CDR3, as DNA: TGTGCCAGCAGTTACCTAACTAGCGGAAGCACAGATACGCAGTATTTT.

J is TRBJ2-1 and V is TRBV5-4, with TRBD2 identical over 8 bases. The CDR3 spans 16 residues. V lost 3 bases, J lost 0 bases, and 5 bases stayed unmatched. Germline loops: CDR1 SGHNT, CDR2 YYREEE (reference sequence). CDR3 region: CASSSTSGSSYNEQFF. The DNA of the CDR3 is TGTGCCAGCAGCTCCACTAGCGGAAGCTCCTACAATGAGCAGTTCTTC.

The chain recombines TRBV21-1 with TRBJ2-7; the D call TRBD2 from the table was never checked on the DNA. TRBV21-1 is a pseudogene locus. This CDR3 is 13 amino acids long. DNA for the CDR3: TGTGCCAGCAGAAAAACCCACTTCTACGAGCAGTACTTC. As protein: CASRKTHFYEQYF.

The table lists this clone with a count of one. The genes are TRBV11-2 and TRBJ1-3; no definite D call. Germline lookup yields CDR1 SGHAT and CDR2 FQNNGV. Trimming pared 11 bases from V and 0 bases from J, leaving 11 bases between. The CDR3 spans 13 residues. This CDR3 is CASSSSSGNTIYF. In DNA, the CDR3 is TGTGCCTCATCGTCCAGCTCTGGAAACACCATATATTTT.

CDR3 nucleotide sequence: TGTGCCAGCAGCTCCCGAGTTGGCCTCGGGGACAGTAGAGCTTTCTTT. Its translation is CASSSRVGLGDSRAFF. The genes are TRBV7-9 and TRBJ1-1; 7 bases are shared with TRBD1. The junction had 18 bases not matched to a gene; V was cut back by 4 bases and J by 10 bases. CDR3 length: 16 amino acids. CDR1 SEHNR and CDR2 FQNEAQ come from the germline V gene (reference sequence).